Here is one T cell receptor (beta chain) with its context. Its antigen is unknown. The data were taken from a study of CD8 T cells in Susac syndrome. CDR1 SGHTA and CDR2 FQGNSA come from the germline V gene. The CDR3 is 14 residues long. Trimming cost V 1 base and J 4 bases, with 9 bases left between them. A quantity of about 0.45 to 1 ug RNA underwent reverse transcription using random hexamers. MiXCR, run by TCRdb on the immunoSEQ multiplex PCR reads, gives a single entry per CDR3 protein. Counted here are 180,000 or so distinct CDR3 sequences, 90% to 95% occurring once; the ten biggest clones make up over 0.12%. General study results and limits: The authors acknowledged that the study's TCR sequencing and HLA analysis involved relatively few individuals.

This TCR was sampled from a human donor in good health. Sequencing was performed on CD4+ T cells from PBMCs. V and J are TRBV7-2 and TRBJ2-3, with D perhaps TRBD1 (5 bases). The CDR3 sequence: CASSLEGWSDTQYF. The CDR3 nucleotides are TGTGCCAGCAGCTTAGAGGGGTGGTCAGATACGCAGTATTTT.